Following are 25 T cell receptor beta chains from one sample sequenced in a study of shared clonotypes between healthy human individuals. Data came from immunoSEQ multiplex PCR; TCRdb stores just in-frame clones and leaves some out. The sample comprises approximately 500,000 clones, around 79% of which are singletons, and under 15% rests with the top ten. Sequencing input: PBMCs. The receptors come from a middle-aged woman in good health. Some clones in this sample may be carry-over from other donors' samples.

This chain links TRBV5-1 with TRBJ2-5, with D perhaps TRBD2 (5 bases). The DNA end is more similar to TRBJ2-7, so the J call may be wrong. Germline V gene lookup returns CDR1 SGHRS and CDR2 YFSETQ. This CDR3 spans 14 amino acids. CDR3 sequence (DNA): TGCGCCAGCAGCAATCGGGATTACTCCTACGAGCAGTACTTC. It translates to CASSNRDYSYEQYF.

Here the CDR3 reads CASSVQTGQNYEQYF. The DNA for the CDR3 is TGTGCCAGCAGTGTACAAACGGGACAGAACTACGAGCAGTACTTC. The chain uses TRBV6-1 and TRBJ2-7; TRBD1 aligns across 7 bases. Germline values: CDR1 MNHNS, CDR2 SASEGT. The CDR3 loop spans 15 amino acids. V shed 4 bases and J 3 bases; nucleotides not matched to a gene: 9.

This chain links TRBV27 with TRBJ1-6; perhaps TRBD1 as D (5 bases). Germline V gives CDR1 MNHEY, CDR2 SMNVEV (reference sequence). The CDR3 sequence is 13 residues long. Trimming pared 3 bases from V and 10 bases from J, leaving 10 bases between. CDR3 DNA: TGTGCCAGCAGTTTTCAGGGTGGATCACCCCTCCACTTT. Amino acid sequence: CASSFQGGSPLHF.

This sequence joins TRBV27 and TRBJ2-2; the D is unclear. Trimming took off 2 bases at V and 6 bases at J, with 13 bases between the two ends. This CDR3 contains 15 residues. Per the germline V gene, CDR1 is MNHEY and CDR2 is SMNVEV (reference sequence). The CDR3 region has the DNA TGTGCCAGCAGTTTACATGTGGGTTTGTCCGGGGAGCTGTTTTTT. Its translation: CASSLHVGLSGELFF.

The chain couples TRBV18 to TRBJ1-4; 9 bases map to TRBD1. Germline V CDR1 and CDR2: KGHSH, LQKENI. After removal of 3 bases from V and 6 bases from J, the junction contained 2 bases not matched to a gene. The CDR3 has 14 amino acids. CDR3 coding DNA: TGTGCCAGCTCACCGGGACAGGGTGATGAAAAACTGTTTTTT. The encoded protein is CASSPGQGDEKLFF.

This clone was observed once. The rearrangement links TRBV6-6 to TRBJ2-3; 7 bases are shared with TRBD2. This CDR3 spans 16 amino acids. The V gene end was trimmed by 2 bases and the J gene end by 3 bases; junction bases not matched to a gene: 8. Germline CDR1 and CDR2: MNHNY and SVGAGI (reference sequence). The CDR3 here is CASSYARGRVTDTQYF. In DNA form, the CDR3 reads TGTGCCAGCAGTTACGCACGCGGGAGAGTAACAGATACGCAGTATTTT.

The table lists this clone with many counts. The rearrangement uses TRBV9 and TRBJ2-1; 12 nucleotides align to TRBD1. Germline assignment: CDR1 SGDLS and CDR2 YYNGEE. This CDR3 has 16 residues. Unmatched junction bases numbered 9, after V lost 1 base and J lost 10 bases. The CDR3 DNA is TGTGCCAGCAGCGTATCTGGGACAGGGGGCACAGGGGAGCAGTTCTTC. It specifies CASSVSGTGGTGEQFF.

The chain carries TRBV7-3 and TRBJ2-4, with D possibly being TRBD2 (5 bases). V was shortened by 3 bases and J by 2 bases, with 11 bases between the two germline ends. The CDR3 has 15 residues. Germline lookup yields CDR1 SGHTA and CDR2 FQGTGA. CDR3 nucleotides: TGTGCCAGCAGCTTCCCACTAGAGACCAAAAACATTCAGTACTTC. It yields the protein CASSFPLETKNIQYF.

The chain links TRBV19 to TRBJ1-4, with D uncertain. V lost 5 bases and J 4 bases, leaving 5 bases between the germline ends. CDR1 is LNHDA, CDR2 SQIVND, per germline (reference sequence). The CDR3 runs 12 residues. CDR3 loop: CASSFLNEKLFF. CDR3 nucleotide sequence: TGTGCCAGTAGTTTCCTTAATGAAAAACTGTTTTTT.

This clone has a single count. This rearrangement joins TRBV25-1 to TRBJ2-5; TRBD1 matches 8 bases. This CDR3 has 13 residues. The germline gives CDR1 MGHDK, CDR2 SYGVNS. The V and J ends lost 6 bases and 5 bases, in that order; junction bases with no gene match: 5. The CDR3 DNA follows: TGTGCCAGCAGGTCAGGGGGCTATGAGACCCAGTACTTC. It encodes CASRSGGYETQYF.

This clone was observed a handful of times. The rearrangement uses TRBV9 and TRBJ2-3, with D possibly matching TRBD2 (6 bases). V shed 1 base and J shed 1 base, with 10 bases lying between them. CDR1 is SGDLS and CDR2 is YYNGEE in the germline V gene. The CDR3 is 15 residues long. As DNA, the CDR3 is TGTGCCAGCAGCGTAAAGGAGGGTCGCACAGATACGCAGTATTTT. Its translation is CASSVKEGRTDTQYF.

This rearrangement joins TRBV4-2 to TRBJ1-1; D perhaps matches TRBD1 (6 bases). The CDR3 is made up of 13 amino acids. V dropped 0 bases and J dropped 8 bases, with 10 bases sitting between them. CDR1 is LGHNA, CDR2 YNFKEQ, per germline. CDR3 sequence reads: CASSQDVGGEAFF. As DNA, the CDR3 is TGTGCCAGCAGCCAAGATGTGGGGGGCGAAGCTTTCTTT.

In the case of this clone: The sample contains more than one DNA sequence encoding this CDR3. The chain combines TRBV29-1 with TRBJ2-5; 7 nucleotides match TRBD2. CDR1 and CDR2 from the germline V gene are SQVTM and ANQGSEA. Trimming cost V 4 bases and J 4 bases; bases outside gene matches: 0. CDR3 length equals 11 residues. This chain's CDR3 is CSVGGGETQYF. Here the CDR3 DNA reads TGCAGCGTTGGGGGGGGAGAGACCCAGTACTTC.

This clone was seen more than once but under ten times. This chain's CDR3 is CASSGRLAAYNEQFF. The CDR3 bases are TGTGCCAGCAGTGGGAGACTAGCGGCCTACAATGAGCAGTTCTTC. The rearrangement joins TRBV6-5 to TRBJ2-1; 9 bases align to TRBD2. Germline CDR1 MNHEY, CDR2 SVGAGI. V lost 5 bases to trimming and J lost 2 bases; unmatched junction nucleotides: 4. CDR3 size: 15 residues.

The CDR3 sequence: CASSLVRSSYNEQFF. CDR3 bases: TGTGCCAGCAGCTTGGTGCGGAGCTCCTACAATGAGCAGTTCTTC. This rearrangement joins TRBV5-6 to TRBJ2-1; the D is unclear. Germline CDR1 and CDR2: SGHDT and YYEEEE. V shed 0 bases and J shed 0 bases, with 7 bases lying between them. This CDR3 comprises 15 residues.

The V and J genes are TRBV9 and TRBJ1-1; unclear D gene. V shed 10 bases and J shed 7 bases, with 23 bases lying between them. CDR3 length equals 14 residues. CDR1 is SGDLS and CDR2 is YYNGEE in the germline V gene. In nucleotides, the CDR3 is TGTGCCCTAGAATATGTCGGGCAGGCAATTGAAGCTTTCTTT. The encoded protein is CALEYVGQAIEAFF.

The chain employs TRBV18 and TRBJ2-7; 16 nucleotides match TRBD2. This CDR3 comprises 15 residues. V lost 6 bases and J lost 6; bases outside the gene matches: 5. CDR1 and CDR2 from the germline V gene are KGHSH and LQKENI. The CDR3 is CASSLGTSGRGEQYF. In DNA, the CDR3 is TGTGCCAGCTCTCTCGGGACTAGCGGGAGGGGCGAGCAGTACTTC.

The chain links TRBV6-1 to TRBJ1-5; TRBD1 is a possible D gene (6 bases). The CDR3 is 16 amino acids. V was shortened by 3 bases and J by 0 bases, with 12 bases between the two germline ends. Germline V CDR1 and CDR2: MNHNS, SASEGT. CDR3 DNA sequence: TGTGCCAGCAGTGACCGCGGGACACTTAGCAATCAGCCCCAGCATTTT. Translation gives CASSDRGTLSNQPQHF.

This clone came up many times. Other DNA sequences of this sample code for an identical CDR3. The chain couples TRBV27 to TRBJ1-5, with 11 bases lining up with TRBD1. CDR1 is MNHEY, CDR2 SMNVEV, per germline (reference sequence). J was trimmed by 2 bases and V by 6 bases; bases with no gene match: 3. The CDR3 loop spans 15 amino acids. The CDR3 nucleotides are TGTGCCAGCAGCCGGGGACAGGGGGGCAATCAGCCCCAGCATTTT. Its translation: CASSRGQGGNQPQHF.

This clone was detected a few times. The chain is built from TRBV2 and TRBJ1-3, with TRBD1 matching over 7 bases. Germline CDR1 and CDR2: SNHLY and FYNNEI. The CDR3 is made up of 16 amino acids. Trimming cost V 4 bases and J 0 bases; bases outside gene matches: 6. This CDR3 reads CASSARGPYSGNTIYF. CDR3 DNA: TGTGCCAGCAGTGCGAGGGGGCCTTACTCTGGAAACACCATATATTTT.

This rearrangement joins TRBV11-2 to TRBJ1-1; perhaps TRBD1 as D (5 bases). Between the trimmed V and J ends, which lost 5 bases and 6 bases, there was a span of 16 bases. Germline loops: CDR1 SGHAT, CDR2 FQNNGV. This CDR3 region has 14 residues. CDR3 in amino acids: CASSLTGTHPEAFF. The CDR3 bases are TGTGCCAGCAGCCTAACGGGGACCCATCCTGAAGCTTTCTTT.

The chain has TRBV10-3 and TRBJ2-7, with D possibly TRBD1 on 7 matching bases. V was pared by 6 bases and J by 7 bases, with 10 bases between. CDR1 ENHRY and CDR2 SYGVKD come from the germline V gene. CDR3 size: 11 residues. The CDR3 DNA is TGTGCCATCAGCCCAGGGGGGGAGCAGTACTTC. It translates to CAISPGGEQYF.

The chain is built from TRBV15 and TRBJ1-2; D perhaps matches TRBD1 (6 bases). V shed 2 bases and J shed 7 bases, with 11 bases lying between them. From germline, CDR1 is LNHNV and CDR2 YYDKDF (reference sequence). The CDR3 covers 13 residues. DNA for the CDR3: TGTGCCACCAGCAGACCCACAGGGACTGGCTACACCTTC. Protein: CATSRPTGTGYTF.

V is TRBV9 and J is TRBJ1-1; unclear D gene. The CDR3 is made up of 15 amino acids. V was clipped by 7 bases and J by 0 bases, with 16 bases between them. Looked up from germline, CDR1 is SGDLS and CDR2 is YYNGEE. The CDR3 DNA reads TGTGCCAGCTCTATACAACCTCAGTTGAACACTGAAGCTTTCTTT. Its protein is CASSIQPQLNTEAFF.

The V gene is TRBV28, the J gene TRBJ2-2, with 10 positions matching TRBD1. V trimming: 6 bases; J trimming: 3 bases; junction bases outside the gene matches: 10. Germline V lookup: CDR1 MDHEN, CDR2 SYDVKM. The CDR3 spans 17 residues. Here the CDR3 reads CASRDGQGVWDTGELFF. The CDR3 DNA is TGTGCCAGCAGAGATGGACAGGGGGTTTGGGACACCGGGGAGCTGTTTTTT.